The sequence of this T cell receptor (beta chain) was determined in a study of CD8+CD57+ T cells in acquired aplastic anemia. Germline V gives CDR1 SGHRS, CDR2 YFSETQ. The CDR3 is 13 residues long. CDR3 and TCR beta VDJ profiling relied on a genomic DNA template. In TCRdb, the reads were re-called with MiXCR into one record per CDR3 protein. The sample gives some 410,000 distinct CDR3 sequences, around 68% of which show up once; 4% is in the top ten. This clonotype was counted a single time. At one of its ends the junction is not consistent with the germline gene, which may arise from a read error. The chain employs TRBV5-1 and TRBJ2-1, with a weak D call TRBD1 (5 bases). This TCR came from a human donor in good health, serving as a control. The sample taken for sequencing was sorted CD4+, CD8+, or CD8+CD57+ T cells (not recorded which) from PBMCs. This CDR3 is CASSLAAGTGQFF. In nucleotides, the CDR3 is TGTGCCAGCAGCTTGGCCGCTGGCACAGGGCAGTTCTTC. Full variable domain (missing parts from reference TRBV5-1 and TRBJ2-1): KAGVTQTPRYLIKTRGQQVTLSCSPISGHRSVSWYQQTPGQGLQFLFEYFSETQRNKGNFPGRFSGRQFSNSRSEMNVSTLELGDSALYLCASSLAAGTGQFFGPGTRLTVL.